These T cell receptor beta chains were read from a single sample in a study of shared clonotypes between healthy human individuals. Repertoires were generated with immunoSEQ multiplex PCR, while TCRdb's copy carries only in-frame clones and drops some. Here the sample spans 650,000 to 750,000 clones, around 72% being singletons. The sequencing input was memory CD4+ T cells sorted from blood. The receptor set was obtained from a woman aged 25 to 39 in good health. The CDR3 runs from the conserved cysteine through the conserved F or W. A D gene is named only where the DNA matches it firmly. Where a row states a size, it is once, few, many or the class of an expanded clone; other rows omit it.

-	-	TRBV4-1	TRBJ2-1	TGCGCCAGCAGCCAAGAAACTGCTCTCCAACAGTTCTTC	CASSQETALQQFF
-	few	TRBV19	TRBJ1-5	TGTGCCAGGGATTGGCCCAATCAGCCCCAGCATTTT	CARDWPNQPQHF
TRBD2	-	TRBV9	TRBJ2-7	TGTGCCAGCAGCGTAGGGGGACTAGCGGGATCCTACGAGCAGTACTTC	CASSVGGLAGSYEQYF
-	-	TRBV7-7	TRBJ2-5	TGTGCCAGCAGCTTACGGGAGCAAGAGACCCAGTACTTC	CASSLREQETQYF
-	-	TRBV11-2	TRBJ1-3	TGTGCCAGCAGCAAGAACGGGGTGGGCCGCGGAAACACCATATATTTT	CASSKNGVGRGNTIYF
TRBD1	-	TRBV11-2	TRBJ1-2	TGTGCCAGCAGCTCGCAACCTACAGGGGACTATGGCTACACCTTC	CASSSQPTGDYGYTF
-	-	TRBV19	TRBJ2-3	TGTGCCAGTAGTTCCCAAGCGGCCTCCGGGACAGATACGCAGTATTTT	CASSSQAASGTDTQYF
-	few	TRBV11-2	TRBJ2-5	TGTGCCAGCAGTCCGAAAGAGACCCAGTACTTC	CASSPKETQYF
-	-	TRBV5-1	TRBJ1-5	TGCGCCAGCAGCCGGGGAGGGGGCAATCAGCCCCAGCATTTT	CASSRGGGNQPQHF
-	-	TRBV28	TRBJ2-2	TGTGCCAGCAGTTCAATCCGGGACTCCTATAACACCGGGGAGCTGTTTTTT	CASSSIRDSYNTGELFF
TRBD1	few	TRBV6-1	TRBJ1-2	TGTGCCAGCAGTCCGACAGGGGGCGTCGGCTACACCTTC	CASSPTGGVGYTF
TRBD1	-	TRBV27	TRBJ1-5	TGTGCCAGCAGTTCAAAAACCGGGACAGGGGTTCAGCCCCAGCATTTT	CASSSKTGTGVQPQHF
TRBD1	-	TRBV2	TRBJ1-2	TGTGCCAGCAGACATCAGACAGGGAGGTATGGCTACACCTTC	CASRHQTGRYGYTF
TRBD2	-	TRBV19	TRBJ2-1	TGTGCCAGTACCCCCGTCCGGGAAACTAGCGGGAGCGGGCGGGGTGAGCAGTTCTTC	CASTPVRETSGSGRGEQFF
TRBD2	-	TRBV7-3	TRBJ2-1	TGTGCCAGCAGCTTGACTAGCGTAAGCTCCTACAATGAGCAGTTCTTC	CASSLTSVSSYNEQFF
TRBD2	-	TRBV6-1	TRBJ2-7	TGTGCCAGCAGTGGTCCGGGACTAGCGGGAGGGAAATCCGGATTGGAGCAGTACTTC	CASSGPGLAGGKSGLEQYF
TRBD1	-	TRBV30	TRBJ1-2	TGTGCCTGGAGGGGACAGGGGAGGCGGTATGGCTACACCTTC	CAWRGQGRRYGYTF
-	-	TRBV7-9	TRBJ2-1	TGTGCCAGCAGCTTGGGAGCAATAAATGAGCAGTTCTTC	CASSLGAINEQFF
TRBD1	-	TRBV10-3	TRBJ1-5	TGTGCCGGACAGGGGGCGAGCAATCAGCCCCAGCATTTT	CAGQGASNQPQHF
-	once	TRBV7-5	TRBJ2-1	TGTGTCAGAAGCTTATTGAAGGGACAGGGGAAGAATGAGCAGTTCTTC	CVRSLLKGQGKNEQFF
-	-	TRBV28	TRBJ2-3	TGTGCCAGCACCACGGCTGCGGGCCCCACAGATACGCAGTATTTT	CASTTAAGPTDTQYF
-	-	TRBV10-1	TRBJ1-2	TGCGCCAGCAGTGAGGGACGTTTCCGAGCTACCTATGGCTACACCTTC	CASSEGRFRATYGYTF
-	-	TRBV9	TRBJ1-2	TGTGCCAGCAGCGGTAGAGGGCAGTCCTTGAATGGCTACACCTTC	CASSGRGQSLNGYTF
-	few	TRBV28	TRBJ2-6	TGTGCCAGCAGTTTATTAGCTGGGGCCAACGTCCTGACTTTC	CASSLLAGANVLTF
-	-	TRBV28	TRBJ1-1	TGTGCCACCTCTTTGGGCAGGGGTCTTAACACTGAAGCTTTCTTT	CATSLGRGLNTEAFF
-	few	TRBV11-2	TRBJ1-1	TGTGCCAGCAGCTTAGATGGGGGTGGCACTGAAGCTTTCTTT	CASSLDGGGTEAFF
TRBD2	few	TRBV11-2	TRBJ2-1	TGTGCCAGCAGCTTAGGCCTCGGGGGGAGTCAAAACAATGAGCAGTTCTTC	CASSLGLGGSQNNEQFF
TRBD1	-	TRBV2	TRBJ1-1	TGTGCCAGCAAGGGACAGGGGCCCGGAGCGGCTTTCTTT	CASKGQGPGAAFF
-	-	TRBV6-1	TRBJ1-1	TGTGCCAGCAGTGACAGGGCCAACACTGAAGCTTTCTTT	CASSDRANTEAFF
TRBD1	-	TRBV29-1	TRBJ2-7	TGCAGCGCCCTGAAGCCACGACAGGGATACTACGAGCAGTACTTC	CSALKPRQGYYEQYF
TRBD2	-	TRBV2	TRBJ2-1	TGTGCCAGCAGTGAACGGGAGGGCCTGGATGAGCAGTTCTTC	CASSEREGLDEQFF
TRBD2	-	TRBV5-1	TRBJ2-7	TGCGCCAGCAGCCTGGGACTAGCGTCCTCATACGAGCAGTACTTC	CASSLGLASSYEQYF
TRBD1	-	TRBV2	TRBJ1-5	TGTGCCAGCAGTCCGACAGGGGGTAATCAGCCCCAGCATTTT	CASSPTGGNQPQHF
-	few	TRBV5-1	TRBJ2-1	TGCGCCAGCAGCTTGACTAGCCCCTCCTACAATGAGCAGTTCTTC	CASSLTSPSYNEQFF
-	few	TRBV7-9	TRBJ2-5	TGTGCCAGCGGGGTTGAGACCCAGTACTTC	CASGVETQYF
TRBD2	-	TRBV19	TRBJ2-1	TGTGCCAGTAGTATAGGGGCGGGAGGGTCCGATGAGCAGTTCTTC	CASSIGAGGSDEQFF
-	-	TRBV29-1	TRBJ2-3	TGCAGCGTTGTAGGGGGGGCCCACAGCACAGATACGCAGTATTTT	CSVVGGAHSTDTQYF
TRBD2	-	TRBV11-2	TRBJ2-3	TGTGCCAGCGGTACTAGCGGGAGTGGCACAGATACGCAGTATTTT	CASGTSGSGTDTQYF
-	-	TRBV30	TRBJ1-5	TGTGCCTGGAGTGCAGGTAACAATCAGCCCCAGCATTTT	CAWSAGNNQPQHF
-	few	TRBV5-1	TRBJ1-2	TGCGCCAGCAGCTTGGGGTCAGGCCTGAGGGAGGGCTACACCTTC	CASSLGSGLREGYTF
-	-	TRBV19	TRBJ2-3	TGTGCCAGTAGTGCAGATAGCACAGATACGCAGTATTTT	CASSADSTDTQYF
TRBD2	-	TRBV7-2	TRBJ2-7	TGTGCCAGCAGGGCGGGGACTAGTAAGGTCTACGAGCAGTACTTC	CASRAGTSKVYEQYF
-	-	TRBV11-2	TRBJ2-5	TGTGCCAGCAGCACAGATCATCAAGAGACCCAGTACTTC	CASSTDHQETQYF
TRBD1	-	TRBV11-2	TRBJ2-7	TGTGCCAGCAGCTCTGACAGGGGGCGCGAGGCCGAGCAGTACTTC	CASSSDRGREAEQYF
TRBD2	-	TRBV2	TRBJ2-2	TGTGCCAGCAGGCGACTAGCGGGAGGGTCCGGGGAGCTGTTTTTT	CASRRLAGGSGELFF
TRBD2	-	TRBV5-1	TRBJ2-1	TGCGCCAGCAGCATCCCTAGCGGGAGCTACGATGAGCAGTTCTTC	CASSIPSGSYDEQFF
-	-	TRBV20-1	TRBJ2-3	TGCAGTGCTAGGAACACAGATACGCAGTATTTT	CSARNTDTQYF
TRBD1	-	TRBV29-1	TRBJ2-1	TGCAGCGTTTATTCAGGGGGCGCGGGCATATCCTACAATGAGCAGTTCTTC	CSVYSGGAGISYNEQFF
TRBD1	-	TRBV19	TRBJ1-1	TGTGCCAGTGAACCGGGACAGGGATTTTCAAACACTGAAGCTTTCTTT	CASEPGQGFSNTEAFF
-	-	TRBV30	TRBJ2-2	TGTGCCCGTACCGGGACGGCATGGGACACCGGGGAGCTGTTTTTT	CARTGTAWDTGELFF
-	-	TRBV6-6	TRBJ2-6	TGTGCCAGCAGGCTGGGCTCTGGGGCCAACGTCCTGACTTTC	CASRLGSGANVLTF
-	-	TRBV25-1	TRBJ1-5	TGTGCCAGCACCTCAGGCAACAATCAGCCCCAGCATTTT	CASTSGNNQPQHF